The entry below describes one T cell receptor (beta chain). These data come from a study of blood T cells in healthy people across ages. The CDR3 runs to 15 residues. Germline V CDR1 and CDR2: SGHRS, YFSETQ. For the second PCR, which ran for about 7 to 11 cycles, a sample-barcoded 5' primer and a J-beta primer mix were used. TCRdb recomputed calls from the 5' RACE reads with MiXCR, one row per CDR3 protein. The sample records hundreds of thousands of distinct CDR3 sequences, roughly 24% being singletons. This same sample was also taken into another study, of T cells of mothers and their children.

The sequenced sample was blood. This receptor was taken from a boy younger than 18 in good health. The chain couples TRBV5-1 to TRBJ2-3, with a weak D call TRBD1 (5 bases). The J call may not be correct, given that the DNA end is closer to TRBJ1-5. For the CDR3, the DNA is TGCGCCAGCAGCTTCAACAGGCCTAGCACAGATACGCAGCATTTT. Protein sequence: CASSFNRPSTDTQHF.